Shown below are 27 T cell receptor beta chains from a single sample sequenced in a study of human T cells and chemical hapten exposure. Time point meaning: patch test 1, 2 weeks after DPC sensitization. The treatment is: therapeutic diphenylcyclopropenone sensitization with weekly scalp DPC. TCRdb reprocessed the RACE reads with MiXCR, giving one entry per CDR3 protein. Among 95,000 to 130,000 distinct CDR3 sequences listed, about 12% were seen once. Sequenced material: whole blood, taken in connection with sensitization to the hapten diphenylcyclopropenone (DPC). The receptors were sampled from a woman aged 45 to 65 with alopecia areata. Some clones in this sample may be carry-over from other donors' samples.

This chain connects TRBV7-9 to TRBJ1-1; D may be TRBD1 (5 bases). Germline V CDR1 and CDR2: SEHNR, FQNEAQ (reference sequence). CDR3 size: 14 residues. V dropped 5 bases and J dropped 4 bases, with 14 bases sitting between them. CDR3: CASSPRVGPTEAFF. In nucleotides, the CDR3 is TGTGCCAGCAGCCCCAGGGTCGGTCCCACTGAAGCTTTCTTT.

A few counts support this clonotype. V gene TRBV5-1 combines with J gene TRBJ2-6; TRBD2 agrees at 8 bases. Germline lookup yields CDR1 SGHRS and CDR2 YFSETQ. J lost 4 bases, V lost 0 bases, and 9 bases had no gene match. This CDR3 comprises 18 residues. The CDR3 nucleotides read TGCGCCAGCAGCTTGGCCTTGGCGGGAGGAGCAGGGGCCAACGTCCTGACTTTC. Its translation is CASSLALAGGAGANVLTF.

This chain links TRBV18 with TRBJ1-6; D is possibly TRBD1 (5 bases). Trimming took off 8 bases at V and 2 bases at J, with 13 bases between the two ends. This CDR3 has 15 residues. Per the germline V gene, CDR1 is KGHSH and CDR2 is LQKENI. CDR3 DNA sequence: TGTGCCAGCGCACAAGACAGAGCCTATAATTCACCCCTCCACTTT. The encoded protein is CASAQDRAYNSPLHF.

This chain uses TRBV29-1 with TRBJ1-5; a possible D gene is TRBD1 (5 bases). The germline V gene encodes CDR1 SQVTM and CDR2 ANQGSEA. Trimming took 7 bases from V and 0 from J, leaving 10 bases between them. This CDR3 is 13 amino acids long. The CDR3 region has the DNA TGCAGCGACCGGGGGTATAGCAATCAGCCCCAGCATTTT. It yields the protein CSDRGYSNQPQHF.

As for this clonotype: Its ends do not fully match the called genes, so a read error is possible. V is TRBV5-1 and J is TRBJ2-3; TRBD1 aligns across 9 bases. CDR3 size: 14 residues. Germline CDR1 and CDR2: SGHRS and YFSETQ. The CDR3 reads CGSMRTGGTDTQYF. For the CDR3, the DNA is TGCGGCAGCATGAGGACAGGGGGCACAGATACGCAGTATTTT.

The chain is built from TRBV28 and TRBJ2-3; maybe TRBD1 (6 bases). The germline V and J ends were trimmed by 3 bases and 4 bases, with 11 bases remaining between them. In germline, CDR1 is MDHEN, CDR2 SYDVKM. The CDR3 totals 14 residues. The CDR3 DNA follows: TGTGCCAGCAGTTTGAGCCAGGGGCCAGATACGCAGTATTTT. As protein: CASSLSQGPDTQYF.

This clonotype was seen a handful of times. The rearrangement uses TRBV20-1 and TRBJ1-1; D unresolved. The V gene's germline CDR1 is DFQATT and CDR2 SNEGSKA (reference sequence). CDR3 length equals 12 residues. CDR3 nucleotides: TGCAGCGCGGATGATTGGAACACTGAAGCTTTCTTT. This encodes CSADDWNTEAFF.

This clonotype was seen more than once but under ten times. The V call is TRBV6-5, the J call TRBJ2-7, with D possibly TRBD2 on 6 matching bases. The CDR3 is made up of 14 amino acids. The V end lost 2 bases, the J end lost 6 bases, and 14 bases lay between the germline ends. Germline V gene data show CDR1 as MNHEY and CDR2 as SVGAGI. CDR3 loop: CASSYAGKLGEQYF. The CDR3 DNA reads as TGTGCCAGCAGTTACGCGGGGAAGCTGGGCGAGCAGTACTTC.

The chain couples TRBV7-2 to TRBJ1-2, with unresolved D. Germline V gives CDR1 SGHTA, CDR2 FQGNSA. V was pared by 5 bases and J by 2 bases, with 12 bases between. There are 14 residues in the CDR3. The CDR3 loop is CASSRSWQNYGYTF. Here the CDR3 DNA reads TGTGCCAGCAGCCGGAGTTGGCAGAACTATGGCTACACCTTC. The complete variable domain, with remaining parts taken from reference TRBV7-2 and TRBJ1-2, reads GAGVSQSPSNKVTEKGKDVELRCDPISGHTALYWYRQSLGQGLEFLIYFQGNSAPDKSGLPSDRFSAERTGGSVSTLTIQRTQQEDSAVYLCASSRSWQNYGYTFGSGTRLTVV.

This clonotype has only one observation. The rearrangement joins TRBV20-1 to TRBJ1-1; 7 positions agree with TRBD1. Germline loops: CDR1 DFQATT, CDR2 SNEGSKA (reference sequence). The CDR3 sequence is 14 residues long. V lost 1 base, J lost 4 bases, and 6 bases stayed unmatched. The CDR3 DNA reads TGCAGTGCTAGAGCTCCGACAGGGATCACTGAAGCTTTCTTT. This sequence encodes CSARAPTGITEAFF.

Concerning this clonotype: A clone one base away is much larger, so this may be a read error. The J gene is TRBJ2-7, the V gene TRBV29-1; 7 bases are shared with TRBD1. There are 14 residues in the CDR3. Germline V gene lookup returns CDR1 SQVTM and CDR2 ANQGSEA. Trimming took 4 bases from V and 2 from J; bases not matched to a gene: 8. CDR3 nucleotide sequence: TGCAGCGTTGGAGACAGGGCAGGGGCCTACGAGCAGTACTTC. Protein: CSVGDRAGAYEQYF.

This clonotype showed up just a few times. The chain links TRBV28 to TRBJ1-2; tentative D call: TRBD1 (6 bases). The V gene lost 6 bases and the J gene lost 2 bases, with 10 bases spanning the gap. Germline assignment: CDR1 MDHEN and CDR2 SYDVKM. This CDR3 contains 13 residues. The CDR3 is CASRITGNYGYTF. Written as DNA, the CDR3 is TGTGCCAGCAGGATAACAGGGAACTATGGCTACACCTTC.

This clonotype was seen only a few times. V is TRBV7-9 and J is TRBJ1-1, with TRBD1 as a possible D gene (5 bases). The CDR3 is 14 residues long. Germline V lookup: CDR1 SEHNR, CDR2 FQNEAQ (reference sequence). V was cut by 5 bases and J by 5 bases, with 15 bases left in between. The CDR3 loop is CASSLTSGMTEAFF. The CDR3 DNA follows: TGTGCCAGCAGCCTTACATCAGGGATGACTGAAGCTTTCTTT.

The V gene is TRBV5-5, the J gene TRBJ1-4; unclear D gene. Germline CDR1 and CDR2: SGHKS and YYEKEE (reference sequence). The CDR3 is 16 residues long. V dropped 6 bases and J dropped 0 bases, with 15 bases sitting between them. This chain's CDR3 is CASNRPATATNEKLFF. CDR3 DNA sequence: TGTGCCAGCAACCGCCCGGCAACAGCAACTAATGAAAAACTGTTTTTT. The whole variable domain, remainder taken from reference TRBV5-5 and TRBJ1-4, is DAGVTQSPTHLIKTRGQQVTLRCSPISGHKSVSWYQQVLGQGPQFIFQYYEKEERGRGNFPDRFSARQFPNYSSELNVNALLLGDSALYLCASNRPATATNEKLFFGSGTQLSVL.

At least ten counts were recorded for this clonotype. The chain recombines TRBV5-6 with TRBJ1-1; TRBD1 matches at 8 bases. Germline lookup yields CDR1 SGHDT and CDR2 YYEEEE. The CDR3 runs to 16 residues. The J segment lost 4 bases and the V segment lost 0 bases, leaving 8 bases of the junction unmatched. The CDR3 loop reads CASSLARDRHFTEAFF. The DNA for the CDR3 is TGTGCCAGCAGCTTGGCCCGGGACAGGCACTTCACTGAAGCTTTCTTT.

This clonotype was seen many times. The chain links TRBV19 to TRBJ1-2; D not certain. Deletions cut 5 bases from V and 1 base from J, with 8 bases between. In germline, CDR1 is LNHDA, CDR2 SQIVND (reference sequence). The CDR3 length is 13 residues. CDR3 in amino acids: CASSPLNNYGYTF. DNA of the CDR3: TGTGCCAGTAGTCCGTTAAATAACTATGGCTACACCTTC.

This clonotype was seen many times. V and J are TRBV4-2 and TRBJ1-1; D is perhaps TRBD1 (5 bases). The CDR3 sequence is 16 residues long. The ends were cut back, 4 bases at V and 5 bases at J, with 20 bases in the middle. The germline CDR1 and CDR2 sequences are LGHNA and YNFKEQ. CDR3 sequence (DNA): TGTGCCAGCAGCCCCATACTCCGGGAGAGGGGTACTGAAGCTTTCTTT. Translating gives CASSPILRERGTEAFF.

The V call is TRBV5-1, the J call TRBJ2-4; TRBD1 matches 10 bases. After removal of 5 bases from V and 0 bases from J, the junction contained 11 bases not matched to a gene. Germline CDR1 is SGHRS and CDR2 is YFSETQ. The CDR3 length is 18 residues. This chain's CDR3 is CASRVPGQGRLAKNIQYF. The CDR3 DNA follows: TGCGCCAGCAGAGTCCCGGGACAGGGGCGATTAGCCAAAAACATTCAGTACTTC.

This clonotype has just a few counts. V gene TRBV6-5 combines with J gene TRBJ2-7, with 12 nucleotides matching TRBD1. The CDR3 extends over 15 amino acids. Losses at the gene ends were 6 bases for V and 6 bases for J; bases not matched to a gene: 9. Germline assignment: CDR1 MNHEY and CDR2 SVGAGI. The CDR3 loop is CASRLPGTGGFEQYF. CDR3 DNA: TGTGCCAGCAGACTACCCGGGACAGGGGGCTTCGAGCAGTACTTC.

This clonotype has just a few counts. The chain carries TRBV7-9 and TRBJ2-2, with unresolved D. The CDR3 has 15 residues. In germline, CDR1 is SEHNR, CDR2 FQNEAQ (reference sequence). The V and J ends lost 1 base and 7 bases respectively, with 13 bases between them. The DNA of the CDR3 is TGTGCCAGCAGCTTAGGGCCGCCCCTGGGCGGGGAGCTGTTTTTT. It encodes CASSLGPPLGGELFF.

This clonotype has only a few counts. The rearrangement links TRBV3-1 to TRBJ2-7, with 7 positions matching TRBD1. CDR3 length: 14 amino acids. The junction had 5 bases not matched to a gene; V was cut back by 4 bases and J by 2 bases. Germline V gene sequence: CDR1 LGHDT, CDR2 YNNKEL (reference sequence). CDR3 nucleotide sequence: TGTGCCAGCAGCCCGTTGACAGGGCCCTACGAGCAGTACTTC. Translating it yields CASSPLTGPYEQYF.

Many counts were recorded for this clonotype. V usage is TRBV10-1 and J usage is TRBJ2-7, with TRBD2 identical over 14 bases. The CDR3 has 22 amino acids. Germline trimming cut 9 bases from V and 3 bases from J; bases unmatched to any gene: 28. Germline V gene sequence: CDR1 WNHNN, CDR2 SYGVQD (reference sequence). The CDR3: CARLGLAGAIKRRRLYCYEQYF. The CDR3 DNA follows: TGCGCCAGGCTGGGACTAGCGGGAGCTATTAAAAGGAGACGTTTGTATTGCTACGAGCAGTACTTC.

This clonotype was detected many times. The V gene is TRBV6-6, the J gene TRBJ2-3; D possibly corresponds to TRBD2 (6 bases). Germline CDR1 reads MNHNY; CDR2 reads SVGAGI (reference sequence). Trimming stripped 5 bases from V and 3 bases from J, with 12 bases between. This CDR3 comprises 14 residues. The CDR3 DNA follows: TGTGCCAGCAGTCCGCGGGGATATACAGATACGCAGTATTTT. Its protein product is CASSPRGYTDTQYF.

The J gene is TRBJ2-3, the V gene TRBV7-9; 7 nucleotides match TRBD2. This CDR3 has 17 amino acids. Germline CDR1 and CDR2: SEHNR and FQNEAQ (reference sequence). The trim removed 1 base at V and 0 bases at J, leaving 7 bases unmatched. The CDR3 protein is CASSLGPRAGSTDTQYF. CDR3 bases: TGTGCCAGCAGCTTAGGCCCCCGAGCGGGGAGCACAGATACGCAGTATTTT.

This clonotype occurred many times. The V gene is TRBV19, the J gene TRBJ2-7; no clear D gene. With 3 bases removed from V and 5 bases from J, the gap between germline ends came to 11 bases. CDR1 is LNHDA and CDR2 is SQIVND in the germline V gene (reference sequence). The CDR3 is made up of 13 amino acids. CDR3 sequence reads: CASSIGQAHEQYF. In nucleotides, the CDR3 is TGTGCCAGTAGTATCGGTCAGGCGCACGAGCAGTACTTC. Drawing the rest from reference TRBV19 and TRBJ2-7, the complete variable domain is DGGITQSPKYLFRKEGQNVTLSCEQNLNHDAMYWYRQDPGQGLRLIYYSQIVNDFQKGDIAEGYSVSREKKESFPLTVTSAQKNPTAFYLCASSIGQAHEQYFGPGTRLTVT.

This clonotype has ten or more counts. This chain links TRBV18 with TRBJ1-2; weak D call: TRBD1 (5 bases). The CDR3 length is 15 residues. V gave up 3 bases and J gave up 7 bases, with 18 bases separating them. Germline CDR1 KGHSH, CDR2 LQKENI. The CDR3 DNA sequence: TGTGCCAGCTCACCCCCGGGACGGACGTCTGGTGGCTACACCTTC. This codes for CASSPPGRTSGGYTF. Full variable domain (remainder filled in from reference TRBV18 and TRBJ1-2): NAGVMQNPRHLVRRRGQEARLRCSPMKGHSHVYWYRQLPEEGLKFMVYLQKENIIDESGMPKERFSAEFPKEGPSILRIQQVVRGDSAAYFCASSPPGRTSGGYTFGSGTRLTVV.

This clonotype was picked up a small number of times. This sequence joins TRBV27 and TRBJ2-5; no definite D call. V lost 6 bases and J 1 base, leaving 21 bases between the germline ends. CDR3 length equals 17 residues. Looked up from germline, CDR1 is MNHEY and CDR2 is SMNVEV (reference sequence). The CDR3 DNA reads TGTGCCAGCAGCCGCAAACAGAGACTCATGTTCCAAGAGACCCAGTACTTC. It specifies CASSRKQRLMFQETQYF.